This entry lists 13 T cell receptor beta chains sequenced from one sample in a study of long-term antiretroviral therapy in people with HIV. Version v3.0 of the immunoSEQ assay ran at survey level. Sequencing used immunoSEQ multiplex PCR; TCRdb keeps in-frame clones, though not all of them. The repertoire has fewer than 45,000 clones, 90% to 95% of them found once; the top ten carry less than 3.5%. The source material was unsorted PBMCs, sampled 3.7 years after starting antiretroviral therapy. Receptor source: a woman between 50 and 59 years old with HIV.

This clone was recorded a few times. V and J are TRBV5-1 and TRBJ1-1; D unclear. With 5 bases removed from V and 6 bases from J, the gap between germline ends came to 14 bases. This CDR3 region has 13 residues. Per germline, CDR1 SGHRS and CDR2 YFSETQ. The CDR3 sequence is CASRNAGIPEAFF. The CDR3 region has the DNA TGCGCCAGCAGGAATGCGGGGATCCCTGAAGCTTTCTTT.

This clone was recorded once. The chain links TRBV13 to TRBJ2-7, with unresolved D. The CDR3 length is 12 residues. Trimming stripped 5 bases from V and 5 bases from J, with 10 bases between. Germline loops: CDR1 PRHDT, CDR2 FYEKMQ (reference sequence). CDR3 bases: TGTGCCAGCAGCCCGGGCCGCCACGAGCAGTACTTC. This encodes CASSPGRHEQYF. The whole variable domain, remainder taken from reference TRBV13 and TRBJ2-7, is AAGVIQSPRHLIKEKRETATLKCYPIPRHDTVYWYQQGPGQDPQFLISFYEKMQSDKGSIPDRFSAQQFSDYHSELNMSSLELGDSALYFCASSPGRHEQYFGPGTRLTVT.

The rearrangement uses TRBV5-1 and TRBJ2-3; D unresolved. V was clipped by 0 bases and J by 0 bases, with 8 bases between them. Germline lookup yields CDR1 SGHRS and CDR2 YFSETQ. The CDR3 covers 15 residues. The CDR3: CASSLDGDSTDTQYF. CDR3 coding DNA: TGCGCCAGCAGCTTGGACGGAGACAGCACAGATACGCAGTATTTT.

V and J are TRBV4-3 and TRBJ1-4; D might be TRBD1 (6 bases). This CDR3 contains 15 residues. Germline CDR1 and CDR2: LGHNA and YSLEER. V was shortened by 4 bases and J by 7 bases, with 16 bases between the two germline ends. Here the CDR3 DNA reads TGCGCCAGCAGCCGAGACCGGGGGCCAGGTGAAAAACTGTTTTTT. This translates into CASSRDRGPGEKLFF.

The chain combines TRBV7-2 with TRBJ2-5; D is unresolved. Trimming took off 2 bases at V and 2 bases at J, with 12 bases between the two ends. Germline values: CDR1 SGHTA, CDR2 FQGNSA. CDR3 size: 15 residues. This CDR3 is CASSLYLVGQETQYF. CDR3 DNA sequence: TGTGCCAGCAGCTTATACTTGGTAGGGCAAGAGACCCAGTACTTC. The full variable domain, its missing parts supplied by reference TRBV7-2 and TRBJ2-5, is GAGVSQSPSNKVTEKGKDVELRCDPISGHTALYWYRQSLGQGLEFLIYFQGNSAPDKSGLPSDRFSAERTGGSVSTLTIQRTQQEDSAVYLCASSLYLVGQETQYFGPGTRLLVL.

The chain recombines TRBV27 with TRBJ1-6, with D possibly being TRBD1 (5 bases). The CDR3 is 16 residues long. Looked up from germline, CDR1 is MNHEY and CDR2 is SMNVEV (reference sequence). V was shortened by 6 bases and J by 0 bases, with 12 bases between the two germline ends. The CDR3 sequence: CASRQATSSYNSPLHF. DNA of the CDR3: TGTGCCAGCAGACAGGCAACAAGCTCCTATAATTCACCCCTCCACTTT.

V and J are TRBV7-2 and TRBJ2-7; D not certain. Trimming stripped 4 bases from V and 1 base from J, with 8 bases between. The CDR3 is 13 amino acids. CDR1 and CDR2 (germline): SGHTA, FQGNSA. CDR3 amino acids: CASSSGSSYEQYF. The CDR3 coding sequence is TGTGCCAGCAGCTCCGGATCGTCCTACGAGCAGTACTTC.

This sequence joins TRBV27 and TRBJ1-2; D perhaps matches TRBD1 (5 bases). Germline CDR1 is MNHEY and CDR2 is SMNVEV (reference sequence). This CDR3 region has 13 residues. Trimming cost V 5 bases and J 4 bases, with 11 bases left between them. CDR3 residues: CASSPGALYGYTF. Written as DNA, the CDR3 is TGTGCCAGCAGTCCCGGGGCCCTCTATGGCTACACCTTC.

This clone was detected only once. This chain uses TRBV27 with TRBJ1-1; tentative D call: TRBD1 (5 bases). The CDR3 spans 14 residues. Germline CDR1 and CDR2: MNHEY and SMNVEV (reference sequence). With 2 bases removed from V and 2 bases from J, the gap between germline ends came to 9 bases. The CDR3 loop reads CASSLPGPNTEAFF. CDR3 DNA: TGTGCCAGCAGTTTACCGGGACCCAACACTGAAGCTTTCTTT.

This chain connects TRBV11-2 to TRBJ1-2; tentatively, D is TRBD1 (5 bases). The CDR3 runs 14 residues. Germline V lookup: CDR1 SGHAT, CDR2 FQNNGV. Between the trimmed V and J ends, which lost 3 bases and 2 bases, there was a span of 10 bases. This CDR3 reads CASSLQGINYGYTF. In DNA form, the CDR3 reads TGTGCCAGCAGCTTGCAGGGTATCAACTATGGCTACACCTTC. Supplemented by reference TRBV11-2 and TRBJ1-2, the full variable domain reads EAGVAQSPRYKIIEKRQSVAFWCNPISGHATLYWYQQILGQGPKLLIQFQNNGVVDDSQLPKDRFSAERLKGVDSTLKIQPAKLEDSAVYLCASSLQGINYGYTFGSGTRLTVV.

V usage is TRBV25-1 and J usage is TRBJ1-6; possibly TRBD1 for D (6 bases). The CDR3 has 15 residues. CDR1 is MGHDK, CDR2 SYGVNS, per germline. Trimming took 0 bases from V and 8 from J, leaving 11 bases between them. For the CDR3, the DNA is TGTGCCAGCAGTGAATATAGGGGGACCCATTCACCCCTCCACTTT. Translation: CASSEYRGTHSPLHF.

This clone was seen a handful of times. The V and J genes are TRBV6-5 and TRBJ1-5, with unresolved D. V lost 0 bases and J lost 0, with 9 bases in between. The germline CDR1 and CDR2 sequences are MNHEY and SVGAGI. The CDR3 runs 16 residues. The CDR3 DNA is TGTGCCAGCAGTTACTCGGCCGAACATAGCAATCAGCCCCAGCATTTT. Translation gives CASSYSAEHSNQPQHF.

DNA for the CDR3: TGTGCCAGCAGGTCGGACAGTTTACAGCAGTACTTC. This translates into CASRSDSLQQYF. The gene calls are TRBV6-6 and TRBJ2-7, with D perhaps matching TRBD1 (6 bases). V lost 6 bases, J lost 8 bases, and 14 bases lay in between. The germline CDR1 and CDR2 sequences are MNHNY and SVGAGI (reference sequence). The CDR3 has 12 residues.